This T cell receptor (beta chain) was identified in a study of blood T cell repertoires in COVID-19. Study in general: The study drew acute and convalescent COVID-19 samples from the United States, Italy and Spain.

Using immunoSEQ multiplex PCR, the repertoire was profiled, and TCRdb retains in-frame clones only, with some absent. The sample carries more than 110,000 clones, more than 80% recorded once. This CDR3 has 16 amino acids. Germline CDR1 and CDR2: SGDLS and YYNGEE. J lost 2 bases, V lost 4 bases, and 9 bases had no gene match. Recruits, aged about 18 to 100 years, lived in 24 US areas. The study assigned cohorts using participant-reported clinical history. Exposed participants came across a COVID-19 case within 2 weeks before study entry. V and J are TRBV9 and TRBJ2-1; 7 positions match TRBD2. Sample: PBMCs or T cells enriched from blood (not recorded which). This receptor was obtained from a woman younger than 30 who had been exposed to COVID-19. The CDR3 sequence is CASSSSPREAYNEQFF. The CDR3 DNA reads TGTGCCAGCAGCTCCTCCCCCCGGGAGGCCTACAATGAGCAGTTCTTC.